This TCR beta chain was profiled in a study of control samples from healthy donors and cancer patients. Generated by immunoSEQ multiplex PCR, the TCRdb table keeps only in-frame clones and is missing some. This sample has about 130,000 clones, with about 88% found just once. Germline CDR1 reads SGDLS; CDR2 reads YYNGEE. V was clipped by 7 bases and J by 8 bases; unmatched bases: 14. This CDR3 is built from 15 residues. The specimen sequenced was blood. The V gene is TRBV9, the J gene TRBJ2-4; 8 nucleotides match TRBD1. The sequence derives from a man younger than 35 in good health. The CDR3 DNA sequence: TGTGCCAGCTCCACTTTTGGACAGGGTAAAGACATTCAGTACTTC. Translated, it gives CASSTFGQGKDIQYF.